Each of the 27 T cell receptor beta chains below was sequenced from the same sample in a study of T-cell memory formation after mild COVID-19. TCRdb fed the 5' RACE reads into MiXCR, producing one record per CDR3 protein. The sample lists under 110,000 distinct CDR3 sequences, roughly an eighth occurring once. Source material: PBMCs or a T cell subset sorted from them (not recorded which). The origin of the receptors is an adult woman who had mild COVID-19 (a few samples of this study predate the infection). Cell type and time point are not known.

This clonotype was detected only a few times. V is TRBV18 and J is TRBJ2-2; D is perhaps TRBD1 or TRBD2 (5 bases each). Germline V gives CDR1 KGHSH, CDR2 LQKENI. The V gene lost 3 bases and the J gene lost 5 bases, with 13 bases spanning the gap. The CDR3 consists of 15 residues. DNA for the CDR3: TGTGCCAGCTCACCGGGACGGTCGGGGACCGGGGAGCTGTTTTTT. Protein product: CASSPGRSGTGELFF. Variable domain in full (rest from reference TRBV18 and TRBJ2-2): NAGVMQNPRHLVRRRGQEARLRCSPMKGHSHVYWYRQLPEEGLKFMVYLQKENIIDESGMPKERFSAEFPKEGPSILRIQQVVRGDSAAYFCASSPGRSGTGELFFGEGSRLTVL.

The chain combines TRBV5-4 with TRBJ2-5; TRBD1 aligns across 8 bases. This CDR3 spans 14 amino acids. V shed 3 bases, J shed 4 bases, and the junction held 5 bases outside the gene matches. Germline V gene sequence: CDR1 SGHNT, CDR2 YYREEE (reference sequence). The CDR3 nucleotides read TGTGCCAGCAGCTCAGGACAGGGACGAGAGACCCAGTACTTC. It translates to CASSSGQGRETQYF. Together with reference TRBV5-4 and TRBJ2-5, the CDR3 gives the full variable domain: ETGVTQSPTHLIKTRGQQVTLRCSSQSGHNTVSWYQQALGQGPQFIFQYYREEENGRGNFPPRFSGLQFPNYSSELNVNALELDDSALYLCASSSGQGRETQYFGPGTRLLVL.

The chain has TRBV24-1 and TRBJ2-7, with TRBD1 matching over 10 bases. Germline CDR1 KGHDR, CDR2 SFDVKD. Losses at the gene ends were 4 bases for V and 6 bases for J; bases not matched to a gene: 8. The CDR3 loop spans 15 amino acids. CDR3 sequence reads: CATSERGQGLREQYF. The CDR3 region has the DNA TGTGCCACCAGTGAGCGGGGACAGGGGTTACGCGAGCAGTACTTC.

The V and J genes are TRBV16 and TRBJ1-1, with 10 bases aligning to TRBD1. Trimming cost V 3 bases and J 1 base; bases outside gene matches: 2. The CDR3 runs 15 residues. Germline loops: CDR1 KGHSY, CDR2 FQNENV. The CDR3 nucleotides read TGTGCCAGCAGCCAGGGACAGGGGAAGAACACTGAAGCTTTCTTT. This translates into CASSQGQGKNTEAFF.

This clonotype was observed a few times. The V call is TRBV20-1, the J call TRBJ2-7, with D perhaps matching TRBD1 or TRBD2 (5 bases each). Between the trimmed V and J ends, which lost 6 bases and 3 bases, there was a span of 21 bases. Germline V gene lookup returns CDR1 DFQATT and CDR2 SNEGSKA (reference sequence). This CDR3 is 15 amino acids long. CDR3 in amino acids: CSALEGRDRSYEQYF. In DNA, the CDR3 is TGCAGTGCCCTCGAGGGGCGTGATAGAAGCTACGAGCAGTACTTC.

The V gene is TRBV4-3, the J gene TRBJ2-1; D assignment may be TRBD1 or TRBD2 (5 bases each). The CDR3 consists of 17 residues. The germline gives CDR1 LGHNA, CDR2 YSLEER. V was trimmed by 0 bases and J by 4 bases, leaving 16 bases between them. Here the CDR3 reads CASSQDRGSVMYNEQFF. The DNA for the CDR3 is TGCGCCAGCAGCCAAGATCGGGGCTCCGTAATGTACAATGAGCAGTTCTTC.

This clonotype was seen more than once but under ten times. The chain uses TRBV12-3 or TRBV12-4 and TRBJ1-2; the D is unclear. The V and J ends lost 5 bases and 4 bases respectively, with 11 bases between them. This CDR3 is built from 13 residues. The CDR3 DNA sequence: TGTGCCAGCAGTCCTTCGGGGTTCTATGGCTACACCTTC. Amino acid sequence: CASSPSGFYGYTF.

The chain combines TRBV27 with TRBJ2-3; 10 nucleotides match TRBD2. The CDR3 has 15 amino acids. V shed 3 bases, J shed 6 bases, and the junction held 6 bases outside the gene matches. Germline assignment: CDR1 MNHEY and CDR2 SMNVEV (reference sequence). Written as DNA, the CDR3 is TGTGCCAGCAGTTTTCTAGCGGGAGCCGCCGATACGCAGTATTTT. This translates into CASSFLAGAADTQYF.

There are a few counts of this clonotype. The rearrangement links TRBV27 to TRBJ2-7, with a possible D match to TRBD2 (5 bases). CDR1 and CDR2 (germline): MNHEY, SMNVEV (reference sequence). V shed 3 bases and J shed 2 bases, with 14 bases lying between them. The CDR3 contains 15 residues. CDR3 nucleotides: TGTGCCAGCAGTTTTCGGGGAAGCAGCCCCTACGAGCAGTACTTC. Its protein product is CASSFRGSSPYEQYF.

This clonotype was seen just once. The chain has TRBV6-5 and TRBJ1-1; no firm D call. The V end was cut by 7 bases, the J end by 3 bases, with 15 bases between. The CDR3 is 14 amino acids. The germline gives CDR1 MNHEY, CDR2 SVGAGI. The DNA of the CDR3 is TGTGCCAGCACCGTATTTGGAGCGGACACTGAAGCTTTCTTT. Translation gives CASTVFGADTEAFF.

V usage is TRBV7-9 and J usage is TRBJ2-7; 10 nucleotides match TRBD1. Germline V gene lookup returns CDR1 SEHNR and CDR2 FQNEAQ (reference sequence). The CDR3 is made up of 15 amino acids. Trimming removed 4 bases from V and 7 bases from J; junction bases left unmatched: 10. CDR3 region: CASSSPGQGSVEQYF. Here the CDR3 DNA reads TGTGCCAGCAGCTCCCCGGGACAGGGGTCTGTGGAGCAGTACTTC.

The rearrangement uses TRBV12-3 or TRBV12-4 and TRBJ2-2; D ambiguous. V dropped 1 base and J dropped 7 bases, with 10 bases sitting between them. CDR3 length: 14 residues. The CDR3 sequence is CASSLGPRSGELFF. Here the CDR3 DNA reads TGTGCCAGCAGTTTAGGACCTCGGAGCGGGGAGCTGTTTTTT.

This sequence joins TRBV11-2 and TRBJ2-3; D is perhaps TRBD2 (6 bases). Germline-derived CDR1 and CDR2 are SGHAT and FQNNGV. The germline V and J ends were trimmed by 10 bases and 1 base, with 18 bases remaining between them. The CDR3 totals 15 residues. The CDR3 here is CATKWRGRGTDTQYF. The CDR3 bases are TGTGCCACCAAATGGCGGGGCCGGGGCACAGATACGCAGTATTTT.

In its sample, this clonotype was seen many times. V and J are TRBV4-1 and TRBJ2-3; unclear D gene. CDR1 and CDR2 from the germline V gene are MGHRA and YSYEKL. The CDR3 totals 16 residues. Trimming left V 4 bases short and J 4 bases short, with 18 bases between. DNA of the CDR3: TGCGCCAGCAGCCCATCCCAAGCCACAGTCCCAGATACGCAGTATTTT. This sequence encodes CASSPSQATVPDTQYF.

In its sample, this clonotype was seen a few times. CDR3 protein: CASSPGEQYF. CDR3 sequence (DNA): TGTGCCAGCAGCCCCGGCGAGCAGTACTTC. The chain has TRBV7-9 and TRBJ2-7; unclear D gene. Looked up from germline, CDR1 is SEHNR and CDR2 is FQNEAQ (reference sequence). CDR3 length: 10 residues. V was pared by 5 bases and J by 6 bases, with 5 bases between.

The chain uses TRBV9 and TRBJ2-1; 13 bases are a match to TRBD2. This CDR3 is 16 amino acids long. Germline CDR1 reads SGDLS; CDR2 reads YYNGEE. V lost 3 bases and J lost 4; bases outside the gene matches: 4. In nucleotides, the CDR3 is TGTGCCAGCAGCGCAACTAGCGGGAGGGCATACAATGAGCAGTTCTTC. Protein product: CASSATSGRAYNEQFF.

In its sample, this clonotype was seen a few times. J is TRBJ1-1 and V is TRBV5-6, with no clear D. V lost 4 bases, J lost 0 bases, and 7 bases lay in between. The V gene's germline CDR1 is SGHDT and CDR2 YYEEEE. There are 13 residues in the CDR3. CDR3 in amino acids: CASSPRMNTEAFF. CDR3 nucleotides: TGTGCCAGCAGCCCCCGAATGAACACTGAAGCTTTCTTT.

The chain links TRBV6-2 or TRBV6-3 to TRBJ2-1; TRBD1 aligns across 12 bases. Per germline, CDR1 MNHEY and CDR2 SVGEGT. J lost 7 bases, V lost 4 bases, and 11 bases had no gene match. This CDR3 contains 17 residues. As DNA, the CDR3 is TGTGCCAGCAGTTTACCGACCGGGACAGGGGGCTGGAATGAGCAGTTCTTC. Amino acid sequence: CASSLPTGTGGWNEQFF.

The CDR3 here is CSQVTGRGTEAFF. CDR3 DNA sequence: TGCAGTCAAGTGACAGGCCGGGGCACTGAAGCTTTCTTT. The chain uses TRBV20-1 and TRBJ1-1; D possibly corresponds to TRBD1 (6 bases). The CDR3 totals 13 residues. V lost 8 bases and J lost 4, with 17 bases in between. Germline lookup yields CDR1 DFQATT and CDR2 SNEGSKA (reference sequence).

This clonotype was counted many times. The chain carries TRBV29-1 and TRBJ2-1, with D possibly being TRBD1 (5 bases). The CDR3 runs to 13 residues. Germline V lookup: CDR1 SQVTM, CDR2 ANQGSEA. V dropped 3 bases and J dropped 5 bases, with 11 bases sitting between them. In DNA, the CDR3 is TGCAGCGTTGACGAGACAGCGCACAATGAGCAGTTCTTC. Protein: CSVDETAHNEQFF.

This clonotype was observed a few times. The V gene is TRBV6-2 or TRBV6-3, the J gene TRBJ1-6; D is perhaps TRBD1 (5 bases). Per the germline V gene, CDR1 is MNHEY and CDR2 is SVGEGT. The CDR3 is made up of 13 amino acids. Trimming took 6 bases from V and 10 from J, leaving 13 bases between them. Written as DNA, the CDR3 is TGTGCCAGCAGAGACGCAGGGAAATCACCCCTCCACTTT. Encoded protein: CASRDAGKSPLHF.

This clonotype was seen ten or more times. The chain recombines TRBV29-1 with TRBJ2-1, with D unresolved. Trimming removed 1 base from V and 0 bases from J, with 10 bases in between. Germline CDR1 reads SQVTM; CDR2 reads ANQGSEA. The CDR3 spans 15 residues. Here the CDR3 reads CSVEGGESSYNEQFF. The CDR3 DNA reads as TGCAGCGTTGAAGGTGGCGAAAGCTCCTACAATGAGCAGTTCTTC.

This clonotype was picked up a small number of times. The rearrangement uses TRBV18 and TRBJ1-2; D is possibly TRBD1 (6 bases). Germline-derived CDR1 and CDR2 are KGHSH and LQKENI. V lost 2 bases to trimming and J lost 4 bases, with 8 bases between them. This CDR3 comprises 13 residues. The CDR3 reads CASSPEDSYGYTF. Here the CDR3 DNA reads TGTGCCAGCTCACCAGAGGACAGCTATGGCTACACCTTC.

The chain uses TRBV18 and TRBJ2-1, with D perhaps TRBD2 (7 bases). The V and J ends lost 1 base and 4 bases respectively, with 17 bases between them. Germline V lookup: CDR1 KGHSH, CDR2 LQKENI. The CDR3 sequence is 17 residues long. In DNA, the CDR3 is TGTGCCAGCTCACCACTCTCCGGGCGGGGGCCATACAATGAGCAGTTCTTC. It translates to CASSPLSGRGPYNEQFF.

V gene TRBV4-1 combines with J gene TRBJ2-1, with D possibly matching TRBD1 (5 bases). The CDR3 has 16 amino acids. Germline assignment: CDR1 MGHRA and CDR2 YSYEKL. With 1 base removed from V and 0 bases from J, the gap between germline ends came to 10 bases. The CDR3 coding sequence is TGCGCCAGCAGCCAAGTCTGGGGCGACTCCTACAATGAGCAGTTCTTC. It codes for CASSQVWGDSYNEQFF.

This clonotype has more than one count but fewer than ten. This sequence joins TRBV7-2 and TRBJ2-5; D is undetermined. V was pared by 1 base and J by 3 bases, with 12 bases between. This CDR3 is built from 15 residues. From germline, CDR1 is SGHTA and CDR2 FQGNSA. The CDR3 sequence: CASSLDGYLKETQYF. The CDR3 nucleotides read TGTGCCAGCAGCTTAGATGGTTATCTAAAAGAGACCCAGTACTTC.

A few counts support this clonotype. V and J are TRBV12-3 or TRBV12-4 and TRBJ2-2; D is uncertain. The CDR3 extends over 12 amino acids. Trimming shortened V by 8 bases and J by 9 bases, and 13 bases separated the two germline ends. The CDR3 DNA reads as TGTGCCAGCCAACTTGGAGATAGGGAGCTGTTTTTT. Translation gives CASQLGDRELFF.